This T cell receptor (beta chain) was identified during a study of blood T cell repertoires in COVID-19. The wider study: Samples came from the United States, Italy and Spain, spanning acute and convalescent COVID-19. Sources were T cells, B-cell-depleted T cells, or PBMCs; the material itself was cDNA or gDNA.

This clone was seen a handful of times. The authors' processing: Reference gene primer amplification gave estimated nucleated cell counts. Using immunoSEQ multiplex PCR, the repertoire was profiled, and TCRdb retains in-frame clones only, with some absent. The D gene and trimming were derived from the DNA, and the V and J assignments and clone size from that table. The sample yields 95,000 to 150,000 clones, roughly four fifths seen once. The material sequenced was peripheral blood. The TCR was taken from a woman aged 50 to 60 with acute or convalescent COVID-19.

The CDR3, as DNA: TGCGCCAGCAGTCACGCCAATCTAGTGAGCTATGGCTACACCTTC. As protein: CASSHANLVSYGYTF. The gene calls are TRBV4-1 and TRBJ1-2; D unresolved. V dropped 6 bases and J dropped 4 bases, with 18 bases sitting between them. CDR3 length: 15 amino acids. Per the germline V gene, CDR1 is MGHRA and CDR2 is YSYEKL.